These T cell receptor beta chains were read from a single sample in a study of beta chain features in type 1 diabetes. The data were produced by immunoSEQ multiplex PCR, yet TCRdb's version contains in-frame clones alone and is incomplete. The sample gives hundreds of thousands of clones, around an eighth of which show up once; approximately 0.015% is in the top ten. Sequences were obtained from naive CD4+ T cells from blood. Every receptor here comes from a man aged 18 to 30 in good health. CDR3s include the opening cysteine and the closing phenylalanine or tryptophan. Each record gives: clone size, J gene, V gene, D gene, CDR3 protein, CDR3 DNA. The D gene is left open where the match is weak. Rows give clone size only sometimes, using once, few, many, or a class for an expanded clone.

>few|TRBJ2-2|TRBV19|TRBD2
CASSSQLAGAGELFF
TGTGCCAGTAGTAGCCAACTAGCGGGAGCCGGGGAGCTGTTTTTT
>few|TRBJ2-7|TRBV7-9|TRBD1
CASSHTGVGSSYEQYF
TGTGCCAGCAGCCACACAGGGGTGGGTAGCTCCTACGAGCAGTACTTC
>few|TRBJ2-7|TRBV7-2|TRBD2
CASSKGLADNYEQYF
TGTGCCAGCAGCAAGGGACTAGCGGATAACTACGAGCAGTACTTC
>-|TRBJ2-6|TRBV15|-
CATSRETVAGANVLTF
TGTGCCACCAGCAGAGAAACTGTGGCTGGGGCCAACGTCCTGACTTTC
>-|TRBJ2-3|TRBV4-2|TRBD1
CASSQDKQGAGDTQYF
TGTGCCAGCAGCCAAGATAAACAGGGGGCTGGAGATACGCAGTATTTT
>-|TRBJ1-4|TRBV30|-
CAWGVWGAEKLFF
TGTGCCTGGGGGGTTTGGGGCGCTGAAAAACTGTTTTTT
>-|TRBJ2-3|TRBV6-5|-
CASSYSQGNTDTQYF
TGTGCCAGCAGTTACTCCCAGGGGAACACAGATACGCAGTATTTT
>-|TRBJ1-5|TRBV7-8|-
CASSWQGRDQPQHF
TGTGCCAGCAGCTGGCAGGGGAGAGATCAGCCCCAGCATTTT
>-|TRBJ2-7|TRBV5-8|TRBD1
CASSSIDRGSHEQYF
TGTGCCAGCAGCTCGATAGACAGGGGTTCGCACGAGCAGTACTTC
>few|TRBJ2-1|TRBV7-2|-
CASSLSWNEQFF
TGTGCCAGCAGCTTAAGCTGGAATGAGCAGTTCTTC
>-|TRBJ2-7|TRBV7-2|TRBD2
CASSASGRALVEQYF
TGTGCCAGCAGCGCAAGCGGGAGGGCCTTGGTCGAGCAGTACTTC
>-|TRBJ1-1|TRBV7-2|TRBD1
CASSVGGQGMNTEAFF
TGTGCCAGCAGCGTTGGAGGACAGGGGATGAACACTGAAGCTTTCTTT
>few|TRBJ2-7|TRBV6-6|-
CASSSGTPYEQYF
TGTGCCAGCAGTTCCGGGACACCCTACGAGCAGTACTTC
>few|TRBJ2-5|TRBV28|TRBD2
CASGGGVYQETQYF
TGTGCCAGCGGCGGGGGGGTCTACCAAGAGACCCAGTACTTC
>few|TRBJ1-5|TRBV29-1|-
CSVGQNNQPQHF
TGCAGCGTTGGGCAGAACAATCAGCCCCAGCATTTT
>-|TRBJ2-3|TRBV4-3|-
CASSPRETSTDTQYF
TGCGCCAGCAGCCCCCGGGAGACCAGCACAGATACGCAGTATTTT
>-|TRBJ1-4|TRBV5-4|TRBD1
CASYKLGQGNEKLFF
TGTGCCAGCTATAAATTGGGACAGGGGAATGAAAAACTGTTTTTT
>-|TRBJ1-2|TRBV7-9|TRBD1
CASSLAVGQGDYGYTF
TGTGCCAGCAGCTTAGCGGTGGGACAGGGTGACTATGGCTACACCTTC
>-|TRBJ1-6|TRBV28|-
CASKTGHNSPLHF
TGTGCCAGCAAGACAGGCCATAATTCACCCCTCCACTTT
>-|TRBJ2-7|TRBV5-1|-
CASSVQPGEAYEQYF
TGCGCCAGCAGCGTGCAACCGGGAGAAGCCTACGAGCAGTACTTC
>-|TRBJ2-3|TRBV6-5|TRBD1
CASRRDSLTDTQYF
TGTGCCAGCAGAAGGGACAGCCTCACAGATACGCAGTATTTT
>-|TRBJ2-7|TRBV4-2|TRBD1
CASSQGKLTGTAYEQYF
TGTGCCAGCAGCCAAGGTAAACTTACCGGGACAGCCTACGAGCAGTACTTC
>few|TRBJ2-2|TRBV5-1|-
CASSLDRGTGELFF
TGCGCCAGCAGCTTGGATCGGGGTACCGGGGAGCTGTTTTTT
>-|TRBJ1-3|TRBV11-2|-
CASSLAPGINTIYF
TGTGCCAGCAGCTTAGCCCCAGGGATAAACACCATATATTTT
>-|TRBJ2-5|TRBV9|TRBD2
CASSVRLAGPHQYF
TGTGCCAGCAGCGTAAGACTAGCGGGACCCCATCAGTACTTC
>few|TRBJ1-2|TRBV2|TRBD1
CARGGQGYGYTF
TGTGCCAGGGGGGGACAGGGCTATGGCTACACCTTC
>few|TRBJ1-1|TRBV7-9|-
CASSLAGTEAFF
TGTGCCAGCAGCTTGGCAGGTACTGAAGCTTTCTTT
>-|TRBJ2-5|TRBV9|TRBD2
CASSPLADGRETQYF
TGTGCCAGCAGCCCACTAGCGGACGGGCGTGAGACCCAGTACTTC
>-|TRBJ2-7|TRBV18|-
CASSPPGHNYEQYF
TGTGCCAGCTCACCACCGGGGCACAACTACGAGCAGTACTTC
>few|TRBJ2-5|TRBV11-2|-
CASSLGRQRETQYF
TGTGCCAGCAGCTTAGGCCGACAGAGAGAGACCCAGTACTTC
>few|TRBJ2-7|TRBV27|-
CASSFRGAREQYF
TGTGCCAGCAGTTTCCGGGGGGCGAGAGAGCAGTACTTC
>-|TRBJ1-5|TRBV19|-
CASSPGGGLFGGNQPQHF
TGTGCCAGTAGCCCGGGCGGGGGGCTATTCGGTGGCAATCAGCCCCAGCATTTT
>few|TRBJ2-3|TRBV5-1|TRBD2
CASRTGQVIGRADTQYF
TGCGCCAGCCGAACCGGCCAGGTGATAGGGAGGGCAGATACGCAGTATTTT
>few|TRBJ2-7|TRBV25-1|-
CASTPTRDISYEQYF
TGTGCCAGCACCCCAACAAGGGACATATCCTACGAGCAGTACTTC
>few|TRBJ2-5|TRBV9|TRBD2
CASSPRVGGETQYF
TGTGCCAGCAGCCCCCGGGTGGGGGGGGAGACCCAGTACTTC
>-|TRBJ1-5|TRBV6-4|-
CASSLQENQPQHF
TGTGCCAGCAGTCTCCAGGAAAATCAGCCCCAGCATTTT
>-|TRBJ1-5|TRBV7-2|-
CASSLVEGSNQPQHF
TGTGCCAGCAGCCTCGTAGAGGGTAGCAATCAGCCCCAGCATTTT
>few|TRBJ1-1|TRBV7-2|-
CASSLGEAGYRSTEAFF
TGTGCCAGCAGCTTAGGGGAAGCAGGGTATAGGAGCACTGAAGCTTTCTTT
>-|TRBJ2-7|TRBV6-5|TRBD1
CASSYSGTGGYEQYF
TGTGCCAGCAGTTATTCCGGGACAGGCGGCTACGAGCAGTACTTC
>-|TRBJ1-4|TRBV27|TRBD1
CASSSAGQGEEKLFF
TGTGCCAGCAGTTCGGCGGGACAGGGGGAAGAAAAACTGTTTTTT
>few|TRBJ2-5|TRBV5-4|-
CATHPIGGTETQYF
TGTGCCACCCATCCTATAGGAGGGACGGAGACCCAGTACTTC
>-|TRBJ2-3|TRBV28|-
CASSLSGRGPNTDTQYF
TGTGCCAGCAGTTTAAGCGGCAGGGGTCCAAACACAGATACGCAGTATTTT
>-|TRBJ2-5|TRBV9|-
CASSPGLEQWETQYF
TGTGCCAGCAGTCCAGGACTTGAACAATGGGAGACCCAGTACTTC
>-|TRBJ2-2|TRBV7-9|-
CASSLGTTNTGELFF
TGTGCCAGCAGCCTCGGGACAACGAACACCGGGGAGCTGTTTTTT
>few|TRBJ1-5|TRBV7-9|-
CASSSTRGGIRQPQHF
TGTGCCAGCAGCTCAACAAGAGGGGGAATTCGTCAGCCCCAGCATTTT
>few|TRBJ1-2|TRBV9|TRBD1
CASSVGQGMGYGYTF
TGTGCCAGCAGCGTCGGACAGGGGATGGGATATGGCTACACCTTC
>-|TRBJ2-5|TRBV4-3|TRBD1
CASSQVRGQGHLTQYF
TGCGCCAGCAGCCAAGTACGGGGACAGGGGCATTTGACCCAGTACTTC
>-|TRBJ2-3|TRBV28|TRBD2
CASRPRRTSGSFTDTQYF
TGTGCCAGCAGACCGAGGCGGACTAGCGGGAGCTTTACAGATACGCAGTATTTT
>-|TRBJ1-5|TRBV7-9|-
CASSLGGGESQPQHF
TGTGCCAGCAGCTTAGGAGGGGGAGAGAGTCAGCCCCAGCATTTT
>-|TRBJ2-6|TRBV9|TRBD2
CASSEGIAGVSGANVLTF
TGTGCCAGCAGCGAGGGAATAGCGGGGGTCTCTGGGGCCAACGTCCTGACTTTC
>many|TRBJ2-3|TRBV4-2|-
CASSHGTLDSRDTQYF
TGTGCCAGCAGCCACGGGACATTAGACTCCAGGGATACGCAGTATTTT
>few|TRBJ1-3|TRBV4-2|TRBD1
CASSQGTGTGNTIYF
TGTGCCAGCAGCCAAGGGACAGGGACAGGAAACACCATATATTTT